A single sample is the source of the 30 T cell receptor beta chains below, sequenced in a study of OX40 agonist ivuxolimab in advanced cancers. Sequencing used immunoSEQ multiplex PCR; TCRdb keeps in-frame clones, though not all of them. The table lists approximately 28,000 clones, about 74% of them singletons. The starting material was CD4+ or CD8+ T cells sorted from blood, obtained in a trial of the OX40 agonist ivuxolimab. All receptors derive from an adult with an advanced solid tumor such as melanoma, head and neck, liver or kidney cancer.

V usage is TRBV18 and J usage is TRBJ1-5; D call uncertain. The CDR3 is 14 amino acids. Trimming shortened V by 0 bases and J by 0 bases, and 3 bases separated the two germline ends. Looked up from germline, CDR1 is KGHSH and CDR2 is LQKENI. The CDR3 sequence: CASSPPDSNQPQHF. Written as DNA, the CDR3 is TGTGCCAGCTCACCACCGGATAGCAATCAGCCCCAGCATTTT.

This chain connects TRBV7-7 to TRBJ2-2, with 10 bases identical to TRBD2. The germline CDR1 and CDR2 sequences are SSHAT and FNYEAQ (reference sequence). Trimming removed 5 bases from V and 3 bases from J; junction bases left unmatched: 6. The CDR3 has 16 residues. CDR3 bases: TGTGCCAGCAGCCCGGGACTAGCGAGCTACACCGGGGAGCTGTTTTTT. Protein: CASSPGLASYTGELFF.

The CDR3 protein is CASSWENTEAFF. CDR3 nucleotide sequence: TGTGCCAGCAGCTGGGAGAACACTGAAGCTTTCTTT. The rearrangement uses TRBV5-6 and TRBJ1-1; unclear D gene. CDR1 and CDR2 (germline): SGHDT, YYEEEE. This CDR3 has 12 residues. Trimming took off 3 bases at V and 1 base at J, with 4 bases between the two ends.

The CDR3 bases are TGTGCCACGCGAGAAGCGGGGGCCGGGGAGACCCAGTACTTC. This gives the protein CATREAGAGETQYF. The gene calls are TRBV15 and TRBJ2-5; 8 positions match TRBD2. Germline assignment: CDR1 LNHNV and CDR2 YYDKDF (reference sequence). The length of the CDR3 is 14 residues. V lost 9 bases and J lost 5; bases outside the gene matches: 11.

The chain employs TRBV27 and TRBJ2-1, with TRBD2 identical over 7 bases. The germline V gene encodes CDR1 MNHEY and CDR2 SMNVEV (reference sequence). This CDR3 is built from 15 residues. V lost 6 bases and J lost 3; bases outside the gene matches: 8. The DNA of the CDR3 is TGTGCCAGCAGAAAAAGCGGGGTCGACTACAATGAGCAGTTCTTC. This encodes CASRKSGVDYNEQFF.

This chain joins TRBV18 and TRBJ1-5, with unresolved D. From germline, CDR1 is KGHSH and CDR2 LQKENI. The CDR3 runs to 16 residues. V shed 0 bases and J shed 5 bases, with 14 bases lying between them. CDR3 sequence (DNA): TGTGCCAGCTCACCACCGACGGGCGGTAAGGATCAGCCCCAGCATTTT. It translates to CASSPPTGGKDQPQHF.

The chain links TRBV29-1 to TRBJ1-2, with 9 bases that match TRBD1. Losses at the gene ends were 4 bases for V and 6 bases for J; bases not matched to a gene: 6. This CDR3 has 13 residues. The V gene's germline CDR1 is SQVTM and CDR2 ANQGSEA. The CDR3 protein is CSVVLGTGNGYTF. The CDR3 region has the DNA TGCAGCGTTGTTCTTGGGACAGGGAATGGCTACACCTTC.

This CDR3 reads CASSLEGTGGSIYTF. The DNA for the CDR3 is TGCGCCAGCAGCTTGGAGGGGACAGGGGGGTCTATCTACACCTTC. V gene TRBV5-1 combines with J gene TRBJ1-2, with TRBD1 matching over 11 bases. CDR1 is SGHRS, CDR2 YFSETQ, per germline. The CDR3 spans 15 residues. The junction had 8 bases not matched to a gene; V was cut back by 0 bases and J by 10 bases.

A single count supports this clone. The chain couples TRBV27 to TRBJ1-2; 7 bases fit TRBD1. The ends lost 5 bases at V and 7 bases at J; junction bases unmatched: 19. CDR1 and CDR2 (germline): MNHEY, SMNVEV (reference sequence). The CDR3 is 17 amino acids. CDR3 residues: CASSKTPTGSPLSGYTF. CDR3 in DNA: TGTGCCAGCAGTAAGACTCCGACAGGGTCCCCGTTGAGTGGCTACACCTTC.

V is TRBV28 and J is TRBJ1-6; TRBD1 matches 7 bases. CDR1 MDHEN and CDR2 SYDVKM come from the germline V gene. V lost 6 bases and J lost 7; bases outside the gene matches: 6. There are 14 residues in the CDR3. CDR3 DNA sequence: TGTGCCAGCAGCCAGGGGGTAGGAAATTCACCCCTCCACTTT. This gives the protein CASSQGVGNSPLHF.

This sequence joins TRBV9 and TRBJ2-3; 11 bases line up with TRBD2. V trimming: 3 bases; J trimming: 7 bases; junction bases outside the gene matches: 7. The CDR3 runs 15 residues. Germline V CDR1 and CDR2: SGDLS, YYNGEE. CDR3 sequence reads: CASSAGTSGTYTQYF. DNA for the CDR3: TGTGCCAGCAGCGCCGGGACTAGCGGAACCTATACGCAGTATTTT.

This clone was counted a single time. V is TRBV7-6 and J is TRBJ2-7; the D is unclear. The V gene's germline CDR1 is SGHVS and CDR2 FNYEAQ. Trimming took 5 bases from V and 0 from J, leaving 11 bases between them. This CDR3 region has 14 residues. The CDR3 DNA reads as TGTGCCAGCAGCCCGAGCGAGACCTCCTACGAGCAGTACTTC. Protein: CASSPSETSYEQYF.

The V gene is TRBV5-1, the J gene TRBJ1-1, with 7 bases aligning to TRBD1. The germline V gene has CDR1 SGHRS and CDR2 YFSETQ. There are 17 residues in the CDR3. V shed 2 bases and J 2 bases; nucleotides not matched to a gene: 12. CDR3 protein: CASSFKRGGGDNTEAFF. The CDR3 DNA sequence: TGCGCCAGCAGCTTCAAGAGAGGAGGGGGCGATAACACTGAAGCTTTCTTT.

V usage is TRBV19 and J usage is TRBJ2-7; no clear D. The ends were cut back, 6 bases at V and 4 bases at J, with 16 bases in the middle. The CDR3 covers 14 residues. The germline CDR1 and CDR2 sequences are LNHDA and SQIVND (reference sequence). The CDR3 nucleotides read TGTGCCAGTAGCGATACACTGTTTTTATACGAGCAGTACTTC. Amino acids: CASSDTLFLYEQYF.

The CDR3 protein is CASSARLAGGSSYEQYF. CDR3 nucleotide sequence: TGTGCCAGCAGCGCCCGACTCGCGGGGGGAAGCTCCTACGAGCAGTACTTC. The chain uses TRBV7-2 and TRBJ2-7; TRBD2 matches at 8 bases. Germline CDR1 SGHTA, CDR2 FQGNSA. The CDR3 extends over 17 amino acids. V lost 5 bases, J lost 0 bases, and 12 bases stayed unmatched.

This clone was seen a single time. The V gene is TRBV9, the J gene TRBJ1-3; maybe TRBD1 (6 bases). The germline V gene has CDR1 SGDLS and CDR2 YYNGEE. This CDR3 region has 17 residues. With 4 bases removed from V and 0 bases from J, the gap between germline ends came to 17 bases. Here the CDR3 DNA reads TGTGCCAGCAGCCCCCGAGGGGGACGGTACTCTGGAAACACCATATATTTT. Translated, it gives CASSPRGGRYSGNTIYF.

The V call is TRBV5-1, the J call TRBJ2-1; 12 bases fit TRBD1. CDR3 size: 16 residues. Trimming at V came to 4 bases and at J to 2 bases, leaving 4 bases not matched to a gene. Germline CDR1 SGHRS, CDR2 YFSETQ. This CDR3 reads CASSTGTGGPYNEQFF. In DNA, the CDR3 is TGCGCCAGCAGCACCGGGACAGGGGGCCCCTACAATGAGCAGTTCTTC.

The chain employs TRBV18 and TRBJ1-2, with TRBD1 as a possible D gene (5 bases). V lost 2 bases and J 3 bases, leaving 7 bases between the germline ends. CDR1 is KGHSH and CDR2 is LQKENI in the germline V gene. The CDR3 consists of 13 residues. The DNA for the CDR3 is TGTGCCAGCTCACCAGGGGACGACTATGGCTACACCTTC. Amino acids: CASSPGDDYGYTF.

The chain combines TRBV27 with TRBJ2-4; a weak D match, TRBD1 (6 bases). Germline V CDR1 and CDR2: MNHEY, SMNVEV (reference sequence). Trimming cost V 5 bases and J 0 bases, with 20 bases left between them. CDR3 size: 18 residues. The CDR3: CASSPVGQSPLAKNIQYF. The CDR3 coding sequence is TGTGCCAGCAGTCCGGTCGGACAGTCCCCTCTAGCCAAAAACATTCAGTACTTC.

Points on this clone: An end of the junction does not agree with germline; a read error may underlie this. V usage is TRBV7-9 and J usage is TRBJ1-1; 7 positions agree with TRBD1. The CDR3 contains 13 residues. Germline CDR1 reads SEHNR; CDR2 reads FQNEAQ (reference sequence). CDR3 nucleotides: TGTGCCAGCAGCTCGACAGGGAACCCTGAAGCTTTCTTT. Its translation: CASSSTGNPEAFF. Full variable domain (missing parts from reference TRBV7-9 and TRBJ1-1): DTGVSQNPRHKITKRGQNVTFRCDPISEHNRLYWYRQTLGQGPEFLTYFQNEAQLEKSRLLSDRFSAERPKGSFSTLEIQRTEQGDSAMYLCASSSTGNPEAFFGQGTRLTVV.

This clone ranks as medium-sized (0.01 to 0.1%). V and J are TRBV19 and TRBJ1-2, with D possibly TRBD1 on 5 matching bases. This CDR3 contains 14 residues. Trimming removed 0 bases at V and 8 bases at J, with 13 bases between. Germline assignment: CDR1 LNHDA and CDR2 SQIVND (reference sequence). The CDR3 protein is CASSIDVQGQGYTF. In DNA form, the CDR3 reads TGTGCCAGTAGTATAGATGTTCAGGGCCAAGGCTACACCTTC.

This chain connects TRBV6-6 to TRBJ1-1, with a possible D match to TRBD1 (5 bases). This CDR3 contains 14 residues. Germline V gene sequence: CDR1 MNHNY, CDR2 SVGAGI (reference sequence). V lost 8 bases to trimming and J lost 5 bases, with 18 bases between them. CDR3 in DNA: TGTGCCAGCCTCTCAAGGGGTTCTCGGACTGAAGCTTTCTTT. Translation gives CASLSRGSRTEAFF.

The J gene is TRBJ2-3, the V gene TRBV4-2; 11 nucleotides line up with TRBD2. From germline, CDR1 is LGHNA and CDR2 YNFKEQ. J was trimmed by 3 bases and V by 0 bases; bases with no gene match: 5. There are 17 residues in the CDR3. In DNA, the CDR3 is TGTGCCAGCAGCCAAGAGACACTAGCGGGGGCTACAGATACGCAGTATTTT. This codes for CASSQETLAGATDTQYF.

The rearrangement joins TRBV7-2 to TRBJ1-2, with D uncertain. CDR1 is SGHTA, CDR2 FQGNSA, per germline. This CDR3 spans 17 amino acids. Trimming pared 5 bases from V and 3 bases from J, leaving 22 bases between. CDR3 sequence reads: CASSPIERGGQDYGYTF. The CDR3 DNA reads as TGTGCCAGCAGCCCTATTGAAAGAGGAGGGCAGGACTATGGCTACACCTTC.

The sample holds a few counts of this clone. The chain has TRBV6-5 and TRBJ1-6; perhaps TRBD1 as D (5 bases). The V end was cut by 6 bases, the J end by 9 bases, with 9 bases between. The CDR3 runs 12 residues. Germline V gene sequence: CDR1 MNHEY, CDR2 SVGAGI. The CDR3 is CASSQGLSPLHF. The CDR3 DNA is TGTGCCAGCAGCCAGGGACTTTCACCCCTCCACTTT.

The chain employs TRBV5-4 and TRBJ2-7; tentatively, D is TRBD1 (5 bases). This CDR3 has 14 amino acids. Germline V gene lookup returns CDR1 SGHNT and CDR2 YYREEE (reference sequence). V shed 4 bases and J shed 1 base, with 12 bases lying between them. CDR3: CASSRTGRSYEQYF. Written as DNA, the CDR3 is TGTGCCAGCAGCCGAACAGGACGATCCTACGAGCAGTACTTC.

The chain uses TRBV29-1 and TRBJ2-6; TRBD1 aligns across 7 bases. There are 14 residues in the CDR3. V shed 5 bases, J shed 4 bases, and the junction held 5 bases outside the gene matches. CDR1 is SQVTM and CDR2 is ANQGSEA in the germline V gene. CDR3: CSVLDRAGANVLTF. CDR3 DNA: TGCAGCGTTCTTGACAGGGCCGGGGCCAACGTCCTGACTTTC.

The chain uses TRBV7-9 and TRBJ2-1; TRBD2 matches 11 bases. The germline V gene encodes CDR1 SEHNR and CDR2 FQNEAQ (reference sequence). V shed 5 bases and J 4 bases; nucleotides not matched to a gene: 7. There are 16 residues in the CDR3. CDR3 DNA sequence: TGTGCCAGCAGCCCACGCCTAGCGGGGGGTTACAATGAGCAGTTCTTC. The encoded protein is CASSPRLAGGYNEQFF.

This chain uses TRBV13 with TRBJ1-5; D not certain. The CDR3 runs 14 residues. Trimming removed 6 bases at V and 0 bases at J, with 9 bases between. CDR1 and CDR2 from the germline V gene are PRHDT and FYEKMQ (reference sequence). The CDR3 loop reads CASRRGTSNQPQHF. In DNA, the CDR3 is TGTGCCAGCAGGAGAGGTACTAGCAATCAGCCCCAGCATTTT.

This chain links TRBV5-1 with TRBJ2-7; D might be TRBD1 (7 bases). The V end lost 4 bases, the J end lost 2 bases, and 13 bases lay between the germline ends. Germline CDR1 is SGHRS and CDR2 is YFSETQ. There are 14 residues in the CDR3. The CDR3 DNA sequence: TGCGCCAGCAGCCCGGGGGACAGACCCTACGAGCAGTACTTC. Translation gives CASSPGDRPYEQYF. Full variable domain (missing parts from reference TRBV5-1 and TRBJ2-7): KAGVTQTPRYLIKTRGQQVTLSCSPISGHRSVSWYQQTPGQGLQFLFEYFSETQRNKGNFPGRFSGRQFSNSRSEMNVSTLELGDSALYLCASSPGDRPYEQYFGPGTRLTVT.